A single sample gave rise to the 19 T cell receptor beta chains below, sequenced in a study of radiotherapy plus CTLA-4 blockade in lung cancer. This table comes from immunoSEQ multiplex PCR, and its TCRdb copy is limited to in-frame clones, with some not included. The sample holds 65,000 to 95,000 clones, roughly 86% seen once. The starting material was peripheral blood, obtained from a patient treated with radiotherapy plus ipilimumab. The receptors here all came from a human donor with non-small cell lung cancer who had stable disease on radiotherapy plus ipilimumab.

This chain uses TRBV6-4 with TRBJ2-1; TRBD2 might be the D (5 bases). V was pared by 2 bases and J by 4 bases, with 12 bases between. Per germline, CDR1 MRHNA and CDR2 SNTAGT. This CDR3 is 15 amino acids long. The CDR3 protein is CASSDTAEEYNEQFF. CDR3 DNA sequence: TGTGCCAGCAGTGACACAGCGGAAGAATACAATGAGCAGTTCTTC.

The chain links TRBV7-2 to TRBJ2-1, with 12 bases identical to TRBD2. The germline V gene has CDR1 SGHTA and CDR2 FQGNSA. This CDR3 contains 16 residues. V gave up 1 base and J gave up 5 bases; unmatched junction bases: 3. CDR3 sequence reads: CASSLVLAGGHNEQFF. The CDR3 nucleotides are TGTGCCAGCAGCTTAGTGCTAGCGGGGGGGCACAATGAGCAGTTCTTC.

As to this clone: Other DNA sequences of this sample code for an identical CDR3. The chain carries TRBV18 and TRBJ1-4, with 7 bases fitting TRBD1. The CDR3 spans 15 residues. The J segment lost 1 base and the V segment lost 4 bases, leaving 3 bases of the junction unmatched. CDR1 KGHSH and CDR2 LQKENI come from the germline V gene. The CDR3 loop is CASSLQGGTNEKLFF. CDR3 sequence (DNA): TGTGCCAGCTCACTCCAGGGGGGAACTAATGAAAAACTGTTTTTT. Full variable domain (rest looked up from reference TRBV18 and TRBJ1-4): NAGVMQNPRHLVRRRGQEARLRCSPMKGHSHVYWYRQLPEEGLKFMVYLQKENIIDESGMPKERFSAEFPKEGPSILRIQQVVRGDSAAYFCASSLQGGTNEKLFFGSGTQLSVL.

This clone came up once. The chain combines TRBV6-4 with TRBJ1-3, with TRBD1 matching over 8 bases. Per germline, CDR1 MRHNA and CDR2 SNTAGT. V shed 7 bases and J 0 bases; nucleotides not matched to a gene: 5. The CDR3 extends over 15 amino acids. The CDR3 DNA is TGTGCCAGCACCCAGGACAGGGTCTCTGGAAACACCATATATTTT. As protein: CASTQDRVSGNTIYF.

The chain couples TRBV18 to TRBJ1-2; 7 bases match TRBD1. Germline trimming cut 6 bases from V and 8 bases from J; bases unmatched to any gene: 15. The CDR3 extends over 15 amino acids. CDR1 and CDR2 from the germline V gene are KGHSH and LQKENI. CDR3 amino acids: CASSPFPDREVGYTF. The CDR3 bases are TGTGCCAGCTCGCCCTTTCCAGACAGGGAGGTCGGCTACACCTTC.

The chain employs TRBV27 and TRBJ2-3, with D unclear. In germline, CDR1 is MNHEY, CDR2 SMNVEV (reference sequence). This CDR3 is 14 amino acids long. Trimming removed 7 bases at V and 3 bases at J, with 14 bases between. The DNA of the CDR3 is TGTGCCAGCACATCCTACTTGGGTACAGATACGCAGTATTTT. Protein: CASTSYLGTDTQYF.

As to this clone: A junction end diverges from the germline sequence, so it may reflect a read error. The chain combines TRBV9 with TRBJ2-1; TRBD2 aligns across 7 bases. Germline CDR1 is SGDLS and CDR2 is YYNGEE. The CDR3 runs to 16 residues. This CDR3 is CASGVAAGATFGEQFF. The CDR3 nucleotides read TGTGCCAGCGGCGTAGCGGCGGGAGCGACCTTCGGTGAGCAGTTCTTC.

The chain is built from TRBV11-3 and TRBJ2-1; D gene uncertain. V dropped 5 bases and J dropped 5 bases, with 13 bases sitting between them. In germline, CDR1 is SGHNT, CDR2 YENEEA. The CDR3 runs 14 residues. The CDR3 DNA reads TGTGCCAGCAGCCCCAGCCCGGGCCACAATGAGCAGTTCTTC. It is translated as CASSPSPGHNEQFF.

This clone came up once. The rearrangement links TRBV19 to TRBJ1-2; 9 bases align to TRBD1. This CDR3 contains 14 residues. J gave up 4 bases and V 4 bases, and 4 bases lay outside the gene matches. The germline V gene has CDR1 LNHDA and CDR2 SQIVND (reference sequence). The CDR3 here is CASSSTGGTYGYTF. The CDR3 nucleotides read TGTGCCAGTAGTAGCACAGGGGGCACCTATGGCTACACCTTC. Full variable domain (rest looked up from reference TRBV19 and TRBJ1-2): DGGITQSPKYLFRKEGQNVTLSCEQNLNHDAMYWYRQDPGQGLRLIYYSQIVNDFQKGDIAEGYSVSREKKESFPLTVTSAQKNPTAFYLCASSSTGGTYGYTFGSGTRLTVV.

The chain employs TRBV7-9 and TRBJ1-3; unclear D gene. The V end lost 0 bases, the J end lost 0 bases, and 12 bases lay between the germline ends. Germline V lookup: CDR1 SEHNR, CDR2 FQNEAQ (reference sequence). This CDR3 contains 17 residues. The CDR3 nucleotides are TGTGCCAGCAGCTTAGCGGCTAGCGTCATCTCTGGAAACACCATATATTTT. Encoded protein: CASSLAASVISGNTIYF.

The chain couples TRBV5-1 to TRBJ1-2; weak D call: TRBD1 (6 bases). Trimming pared 4 bases from V and 2 bases from J, leaving 12 bases between. CDR1 and CDR2 from the germline V gene are SGHRS and YFSETQ. There are 14 residues in the CDR3. CDR3: CASSKGQLNYGYTF. The CDR3 DNA sequence: TGCGCCAGCAGCAAAGGACAGTTAAACTATGGCTACACCTTC.

This clone was counted a single time. This chain connects TRBV29-1 to TRBJ1-1; 7 bases fit TRBD1. The CDR3 has 13 amino acids. Germline V lookup: CDR1 SQVTM, CDR2 ANQGSEA. V shed 4 bases and J 1 base; nucleotides not matched to a gene: 3. CDR3 coding DNA: TGCAGCGTTGGTCAGGGGGAGAACACTGAAGCTTTCTTT. Protein sequence: CSVGQGENTEAFF.

V and J are TRBV7-3 and TRBJ2-2; 8 bases are a match to TRBD1. Germline V gene data show CDR1 as SGHTA and CDR2 as FQGTGA. The CDR3 spans 16 residues. Trimming cost V 5 bases and J 0 bases; bases outside gene matches: 5. The CDR3 coding sequence is TGTGCCAGCAGCCCCCCGACAGGGGCGAACACCGGGGAGCTGTTTTTT. Its protein product is CASSPPTGANTGELFF. The complete variable domain, with remaining parts taken from reference TRBV7-3 and TRBJ2-2, reads GAGVSQTPSNKVTEKGKYVELRCDPISGHTALYWYRQSLGQGPEFLIYFQGTGAADDSGLPNDRFFAVRPEGSVSTLKIQRTERGDSAVYLCASSPPTGANTGELFFGEGSRLTVL.

In its sample, this clone was seen once. The chain links TRBV18 to TRBJ2-2, with TRBD1 as a possible D gene (5 bases). This CDR3 contains 14 residues. Trimming took 2 bases from V and 4 from J, leaving 8 bases between them. Germline values: CDR1 KGHSH, CDR2 LQKENI. The DNA of the CDR3 is TGTGCCAGCTCACCAGGGGCGGTCACCGGGGAGCTGTTTTTT. It translates to CASSPGAVTGELFF.

The genes are TRBV27 and TRBJ2-7; no firm D call. Trimming left V 3 bases short and J 4 bases short, with 10 bases between. Germline CDR1 reads MNHEY; CDR2 reads SMNVEV (reference sequence). The CDR3 runs 13 residues. In DNA, the CDR3 is TGTGCCAGCAGTTTCTCCCCCCAGTACGAGCAGTACTTC. Amino acid sequence: CASSFSPQYEQYF.

CDR3 protein: CASSFRGQPTDTQYF. CDR3 DNA sequence: TGTGCCAGTAGTTTTCGAGGACAACCCACAGATACGCAGTATTTT. The chain combines TRBV19 with TRBJ2-3; D might be TRBD1 (5 bases). Between the trimmed V and J ends, which lost 5 bases and 2 bases, there was a span of 14 bases. The CDR3 totals 15 residues. The germline V gene encodes CDR1 LNHDA and CDR2 SQIVND (reference sequence). Full variable domain (outside the CDR3, taken from reference TRBV19 and TRBJ2-3): DGGITQSPKYLFRKEGQNVTLSCEQNLNHDAMYWYRQDPGQGLRLIYYSQIVNDFQKGDIAEGYSVSREKKESFPLTVTSAQKNPTAFYLCASSFRGQPTDTQYFGPGTRLTVL.

The chain is built from TRBV27 and TRBJ2-4, with D maybe TRBD2 (5 bases). Germline CDR1 and CDR2: MNHEY and SMNVEV (reference sequence). The germline V and J ends were trimmed by 10 bases and 0 bases, with 16 bases remaining between them. The CDR3 runs to 15 residues. The CDR3: CATRRPLLAKNIQYF. The CDR3 DNA reads TGTGCCACCCGGAGGCCGTTACTAGCCAAAAACATTCAGTACTTC.

The chain couples TRBV30 to TRBJ2-7; 7 nucleotides align to TRBD1. V trimming: 8 bases; J trimming: 3 bases; junction bases outside the gene matches: 7. Germline V lookup: CDR1 GTSNPN, CDR2 SVGIG (reference sequence). This CDR3 spans 12 amino acids. The CDR3 nucleotides read TGTGCCGCCGAAGGGGGCAGCTACGAGCAGTACTTC. Protein sequence: CAAEGGSYEQYF.

The chain is built from TRBV5-1 and TRBJ1-6; 10 positions match TRBD1. Germline V lookup: CDR1 SGHRS, CDR2 YFSETQ. V lost 4 bases and J lost 6; bases outside the gene matches: 4. This CDR3 region has 15 residues. The CDR3: CASSPGQGFNSPLHF. The CDR3 DNA is TGCGCCAGCAGCCCGGGACAGGGGTTTAATTCACCCCTCCACTTT.